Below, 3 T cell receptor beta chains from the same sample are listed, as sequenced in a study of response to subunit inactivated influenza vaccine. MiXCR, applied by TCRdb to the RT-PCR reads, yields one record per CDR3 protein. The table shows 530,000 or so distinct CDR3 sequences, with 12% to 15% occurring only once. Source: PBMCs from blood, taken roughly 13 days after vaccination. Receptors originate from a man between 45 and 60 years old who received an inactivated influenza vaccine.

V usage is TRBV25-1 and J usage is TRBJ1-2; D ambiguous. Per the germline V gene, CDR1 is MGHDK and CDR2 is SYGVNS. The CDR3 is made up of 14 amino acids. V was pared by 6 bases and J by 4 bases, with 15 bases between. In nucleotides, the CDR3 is TGTGCCAGCAGACCCAATACGAGGGCCTATGGCTACACCTTC. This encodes CASRPNTRAYGYTF.

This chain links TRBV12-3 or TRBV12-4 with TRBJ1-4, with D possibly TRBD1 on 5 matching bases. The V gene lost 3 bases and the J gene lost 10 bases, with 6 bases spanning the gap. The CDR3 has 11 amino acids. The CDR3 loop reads CASSLGGKLFF. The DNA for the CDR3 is TGTGCCAGCAGTTTGGGGGGAAAACTGTTTTTT.

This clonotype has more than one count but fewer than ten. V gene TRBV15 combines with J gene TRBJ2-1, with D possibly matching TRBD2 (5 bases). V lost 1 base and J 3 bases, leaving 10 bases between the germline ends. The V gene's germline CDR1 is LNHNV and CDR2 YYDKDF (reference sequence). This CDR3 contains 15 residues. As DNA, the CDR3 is TGTGCCACCAGCAGAGTGGACGAGGGCTACAATGAGCAGTTCTTC. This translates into CATSRVDEGYNEQFF. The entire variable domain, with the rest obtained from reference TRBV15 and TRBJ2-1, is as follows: DAMVIQNPRYQVTQFGKPVTLSCSQTLNHNVMYWYQQKSSQAPKLLFHYYDKDFNNEADTPDNFQSRRPNTSFCFLDIRSPGLGDTAMYLCATSRVDEGYNEQFFGPGTRLTVL.